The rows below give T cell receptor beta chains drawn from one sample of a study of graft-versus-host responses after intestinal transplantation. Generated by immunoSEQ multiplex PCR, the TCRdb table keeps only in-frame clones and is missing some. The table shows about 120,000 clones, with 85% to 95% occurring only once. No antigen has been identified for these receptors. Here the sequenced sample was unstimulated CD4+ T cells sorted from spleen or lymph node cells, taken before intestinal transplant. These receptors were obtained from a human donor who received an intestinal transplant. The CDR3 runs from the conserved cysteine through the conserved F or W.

CASSRTGYEQYF	TRBV7-2	TRBJ2-7
CASKVGRGTQYF	TRBV28	TRBJ2-3
CASSQEERGGETQYF	TRBV4-2	TRBJ2-5
CASRTGQGAGQPQHF	TRBV6-5	TRBJ1-5
CASSYSSINYGYTF	TRBV6-6	TRBJ1-2
CASSLIGSGRDTDTQYF	TRBV7-3	TRBJ2-3
CASSEGVTGLFTDTQYF	TRBV6-1	TRBJ2-3
CASTNQGAGELFF	TRBV19	TRBJ2-2
CASSLETAQFTDTQYF	TRBV5-1	TRBJ2-3
CASSPSGSDTQYF	TRBV7-3	TRBJ2-3